The rows below give T cell receptor beta chains drawn from one sample of a study of OX40 agonist ivuxolimab in advanced cancers. Measured with immunoSEQ multiplex PCR; TCRdb has only the in-frame clones, and not every one. The sample holds about 70,000 clones, about four fifths seen once. Here the sequenced sample was CD4+ or CD8+ T cells sorted from blood, taken in a trial of the OX40 agonist ivuxolimab. These receptors all stem from an adult with an advanced solid tumor such as melanoma, head and neck, liver or kidney cancer. The CDR3 runs from the conserved cysteine through the conserved F or W. D genes are given only for firm matches. Clone size is shown for a subset of rows, as once, few, many or a class of expanded clone.

v_gene	j_gene	abundance	len	d_gene	CDR3aa	CDR3nt
TRBV28	TRBJ2-1	.	14	TRBD2	CASSFPTREGEQFF	TGTGCCAGCAGTTTCCCAACGCGGGAGGGTGAGCAGTTCTTC
TRBV28	TRBJ2-7	.	16	TRBD1	CASSRQGGRNGPRQYF	TGTGCCAGCAGTCGACAGGGGGGCCGTAACGGACCTCGGCAGTACTTC
TRBV28	TRBJ2-5	.	12	TRBD2	CASSLAGETQYF	TGTGCCAGCAGCCTAGCGGGAGAGACCCAGTACTTC
TRBV7-2	TRBJ1-6	.	15	.	CASSLDGGYNSPLHF	TGTGCCAGCAGCTTAGATGGGGGTTATAATTCACCCCTCCACTTT
TRBV7-2	TRBJ1-1	few	12	.	CASSLTRAEAFF	TGTGCCAGCAGCTTGACCAGGGCAGAAGCTTTCTTT
TRBV4-1	TRBJ1-1	.	15	.	CASSQDRRLNTEAFF	TGCGCCAGCAGCCAAGATCGAAGATTGAACACTGAAGCTTTCTTT
TRBV7-9	TRBJ1-1	once	13	.	CASSLPGGTEAFF	TGTGCCAGCAGCTTACCGGGAGGGACCGAAGCTTTCTTT
TRBV7-9	TRBJ1-1	few	15	TRBD1	CASGRVQGMNTEAFF	TGTGCCAGCGGACGGGTACAGGGGATGAACACTGAAGCTTTCTTT
TRBV2	TRBJ1-1	.	13	.	CASSFDKNTEAFF	TGTGCCAGCAGTTTTGACAAGAACACTGAAGCTTTCTTT
TRBV5-1	TRBJ2-1	.	13	.	CASSLGPYNEQFF	TGCGCCAGCAGCTTAGGCCCCTACAATGAGCAGTTCTTC
TRBV4-1	TRBJ2-1	.	15	TRBD2	CASSPGRGDYNEQFF	TGCGCCAGCAGCCCCGGGAGGGGTGACTACAATGAGCAGTTCTTC
TRBV5-6	TRBJ2-3	.	12	.	CASSLVTDTQYF	TGTGCCAGCAGCCTCGTCACAGATACGCAGTATTTT
TRBV28	TRBJ1-2	.	15	TRBD1	CASSLSTGAWYGYTF	TGTGCCAGCAGTTTATCGACAGGGGCGTGGTATGGCTACACCTTC
TRBV4-1	TRBJ1-2	few	18	.	CASSQVIRTAKANYGYTF	TGCGCCAGCAGCCAAGTCATCCGGACAGCAAAAGCTAACTATGGCTACACCTTC
TRBV28	TRBJ1-2	.	13	.	CASSPPGGWGYTF	TGTGCCAGCAGTCCCCCGGGGGGCTGGGGCTACACCTTC
TRBV27	TRBJ2-7	.	15	.	CASSLYAGAPGEQYF	TGTGCCAGCAGTTTATACGCGGGGGCCCCCGGGGAGCAGTACTTC
TRBV4-1	TRBJ2-2	.	14	TRBD2	CASSASGVTGELFF	TGCGCCAGCAGCGCAAGCGGGGTCACCGGGGAGCTGTTTTTT
TRBV19	TRBJ1-1	once	16	.	CASSLFGGPSWPEAFF	TGTGCCAGTAGTCTCTTTGGGGGCCCCTCGTGGCCTGAAGCTTTCTTT
TRBV2	TRBJ2-3	.	14	.	CASSAARPTDTQYF	TGTGCCAGCAGTGCAGCGAGGCCTACAGATACGCAGTATTTT
TRBV2	TRBJ2-5	.	12	.	CASTRGQETQYF	TGTGCCAGCACCAGGGGCCAAGAGACCCAGTACTTC
TRBV18	TRBJ1-2	few	13	.	CASSRASDYGYTF	TGTGCCAGCTCACGCGCAAGTGACTATGGCTACACCTTC
TRBV19	TRBJ1-5	.	16	.	CASSQGGAGGNQPQHF	TGTGCCAGTAGTCAGGGAGGGGCGGGTGGTAATCAGCCCCAGCATTTT
TRBV19	TRBJ2-1	.	12	.	CASSIGRDEQFF	TGTGCCAGTAGTATCGGAAGGGACGAGCAGTTCTTC
TRBV5-1	TRBJ1-1	.	15	TRBD1	CASSGTSGTGSEAFF	TGCGCCAGCAGCGGTACCTCCGGGACAGGGAGCGAAGCTTTCTTT
TRBV5-4	TRBJ2-5	few	14	TRBD2	CASSLGGSQETQYF	TGTGCCAGCAGCTTGGGCGGGAGCCAAGAGACCCAGTACTTC
TRBV6-6	TRBJ2-2	.	15	TRBD2	CATRPGLAGAGELFF	TGTGCCACCCGTCCGGGACTAGCGGGAGCCGGGGAGCTGTTTTTT
TRBV6-1	TRBJ2-5	.	15	.	CASSTRLGQWETQYF	TGTGCCAGCAGTACCAGACTAGGACAATGGGAGACCCAGTACTTC
TRBV5-1	TRBJ2-5	.	13	.	CASSLGVGETQYF	TGCGCCAGCAGCTTGGGAGTCGGGGAGACCCAGTACTTC
TRBV7-2	TRBJ2-7	once	17	TRBD1	CASSLVGAGTVSYEQYF	TGTGCCAGCAGCTTAGTTGGGGCCGGGACAGTCAGCTACGAGCAGTACTTC
TRBV6-5	TRBJ1-2	.	13	TRBD1	CASRGDRTYGYTF	TGTGCCAGCAGGGGGGACAGGACCTATGGCTACACCTTC
TRBV5-1	TRBJ1-2	.	14	TRBD1	CASLASTGGTGYTF	TGCGCCAGCCTCGCAAGTACAGGGGGTACTGGCTACACCTTC
TRBV5-1	TRBJ2-5	few	14	TRBD2	CASSLEREKETQYF	TGCGCCAGCAGCTTAGAGCGGGAGAAAGAGACCCAGTACTTC
TRBV9	TRBJ2-5	.	17	TRBD2	CASSVHSGSGGAETQYF	TGTGCCAGCAGCGTACATAGCGGTAGCGGGGGGGCTGAGACCCAGTACTTC
TRBV9	TRBJ1-1	.	16	TRBD1	CASSDRDRGSSTEAFF	TGTGCCAGCAGCGATCGGGACAGGGGGTCTAGCACTGAAGCTTTCTTT